Below are 21 T cell receptor beta chains sequenced from a single sample in a study of Graves' ophthalmopathy and Graves' hyperthyroidism (dated by TCRdb to 2016 to 2018). Sequenced on an Illumina HiSeq 2000. For repertoire sequencing, the TCR beta CDR3 regions were amplified from RNA transcripts. HTBI primers and the Qiagen OneStep RT-PCR kit were used in a first-round RT-PCR, which was followed by a second-round multiplex PCR, size selection and purification. The public reads were run again by TCRdb, first through fastp at Q25 and then through MiXCR, and only productive beta chains were kept. CDR3 protein duplicates are merged, each entry listing the most common genes and DNA. The sample data list hundreds of thousands of distinct CDR3 sequences, and about 20% of these were observed just once. The ten largest clones capture about 6.6% of the sample. The material sequenced was peripheral blood. Receptors were obtained from a young woman with stable Graves' hyperthyroidism. Some clones in this sample may be carry-over from other donors' samples. Donor details come from another sample of the same person, matched by shared clones.

This clonotype came up many times. Written as DNA, the CDR3 is TGTGCCAGCAGTTTCCGTCTGAACAGGGTTGACACTGAAGCTTTCTTT. Translating it yields CASSFRLNRVDTEAFF. This rearrangement joins TRBV12-3 or TRBV12-4 to TRBJ1-1, with D possibly being TRBD1 (6 bases). Trimming removed 3 bases at V and 3 bases at J, with 17 bases between. CDR3 length: 16 residues.

This clonotype appeared many times. The V and J genes are TRBV11-2 and TRBJ2-7; weak D call: TRBD1 (6 bases). Germline lookup yields CDR1 SGHAT and CDR2 FQNNGV. The CDR3 contains 14 residues. Trimming shortened V by 5 bases and J by 7 bases, and 18 bases separated the two germline ends. For the CDR3, the DNA is TGTGCCAGCAGCACCAGTAGCCTTAGGGGGGAGCAGTACTTC. It is translated as CASSTSSLRGEQYF.

This clonotype was seen repeatedly, ten times or more. V is TRBV12-3 or TRBV12-4 and J is TRBJ2-7; D uncertain. The CDR3 consists of 12 residues. V was clipped by 6 bases and J by 3 bases, with 9 bases between them. For the CDR3, the DNA is TGTGCCAGCAGCTCAATCATCTACGAGCAGTACTTC. Translation gives CASSSIIYEQYF.

This clonotype was counted ten times or more. The chain links TRBV24-1 to TRBJ1-2, with 7 positions matching TRBD1. The germline V gene encodes CDR1 KGHDR and CDR2 SFDVKD. This CDR3 is built from 15 residues. Trimming removed 5 bases from V and 6 bases from J; junction bases left unmatched: 11. The CDR3 DNA reads TGTGCCACCAGTGTCGCGACAGGGAAGGGGGATGGCTACACCTTC. This sequence encodes CATSVATGKGDGYTF.

This clonotype was seen repeatedly, ten times or more. This chain links TRBV20-1 with TRBJ2-7; D possibly corresponds to TRBD2 (6 bases). Germline V lookup: CDR1 DFQATT, CDR2 SNEGSKA (reference sequence). The length of the CDR3 is 13 residues. With 6 bases removed from V and 3 bases from J, the gap between germline ends came to 15 bases. The CDR3 bases are TGCAGTGCCACTACCGGGACTTTCTACGAGCAGTACTTC. Amino acid sequence: CSATTGTFYEQYF.

This clonotype was recorded at least ten times. The genes are TRBV12-3 or TRBV12-4 and TRBJ1-1; D is uncertain. CDR3 length equals 14 residues. V lost 6 bases to trimming and J lost 5 bases, with 16 bases between them. This CDR3 reads CASSPRVVGTEAFF. CDR3 DNA: TGTGCCAGCAGCCCCCGAGTGGTAGGTACTGAAGCTTTCTTT.

This clonotype was recorded many times. The chain links TRBV30 to TRBJ1-5; a possible D gene is TRBD1 (5 bases). Germline loops: CDR1 GTSNPN, CDR2 SVGIG (reference sequence). Trimming cost V 1 base and J 9 bases, with 13 bases left between them. CDR3 length: 13 residues. The CDR3, as DNA: TGTGCCTGGAGTGATCAAGGGACTATGCCCCAGCATTTT. This encodes CAWSDQGTMPQHF. The complete variable domain, with remaining parts taken from reference TRBV30 and TRBJ1-5, reads SQTIHQWPATLVQPVGSPLSLECTVEGTSNPNLYWYRQAAGRGLQLLFYSVGIGQISSEVPQNLSASRPQDRQFILSSKKLLLSDSGFYLCAWSDQGTMPQHFGDGTRLSIL.

The chain recombines TRBV5-1 with TRBJ1-3; D is undetermined. Trimming removed 2 bases at V and 7 bases at J, with 4 bases between. This CDR3 contains 11 residues. CDR1 and CDR2 from the germline V gene are SGHRS and YFSETQ. CDR3 amino acids: CASSFANTIYF. The CDR3 DNA is TGCGCCAGCAGCTTCGCGAACACCATATATTTT.

This clonotype appeared many times. The chain employs TRBV12-3 or TRBV12-4 and TRBJ1-2; D gene unclear. Between the trimmed V and J ends, which lost 5 bases and 8 bases, there was a span of 12 bases. CDR3 length equals 12 residues. In DNA form, the CDR3 reads TGTGCCAGCAGTCACGGGAGCTCCGGCTACACCTTC. It specifies CASSHGSSGYTF.

The V gene is TRBV30, the J gene TRBJ1-1, with TRBD1 identical over 8 bases. There are 16 residues in the CDR3. Trimming removed 0 bases from V and 4 bases from J; junction bases left unmatched: 10. Germline V CDR1 and CDR2: GTSNPN, SVGIG (reference sequence). The CDR3 coding sequence is TGTGCCTGGAGTGTAGGGGGGTCTACAGGGGGCACTGAAGCTTTCTTT. Residues: CAWSVGGSTGGTEAFF.

The rearrangement joins TRBV5-8 to TRBJ1-1; D possibly corresponds to TRBD1 (5 bases). This CDR3 is 14 amino acids long. In germline, CDR1 is SGHTS, CDR2 YDEGEE. Deletions cut 4 bases from V and 6 bases from J, with 16 bases between. The CDR3 sequence: CASSVGLGTPEAFF. CDR3 bases: TGTGCCAGCAGCGTCGGACTAGGGACCCCTGAAGCTTTCTTT.

There are many counts of this clonotype. The chain has TRBV30 and TRBJ1-3; no clear D. Trimming took 3 bases from V and 1 from J, leaving 10 bases between them. The CDR3 contains 14 residues. The V gene's germline CDR1 is GTSNPN and CDR2 SVGIG (reference sequence). The CDR3 protein is CAWRIGRSGNTIYF. As DNA, the CDR3 is TGTGCCTGGAGAATTGGCAGGTCTGGAAACACCATATATTTT.

This clonotype was detected only once. The rearrangement uses TRBV24-1 and TRBJ1-5; unclear D gene. V shed 3 bases and J shed 6 bases, with 5 bases lying between them. The CDR3 is made up of 12 amino acids. The germline V gene encodes CDR1 KGHDR and CDR2 SFDVKD. CDR3 sequence reads: CATSDSSQPQHF. DNA of the CDR3: TGTGCCACCAGTGATAGTTCTCAGCCCCAGCATTTT.

This clonotype was counted ten times or more. The V and J genes are TRBV13 and TRBJ1-1, with D possibly matching TRBD1 (6 bases). This CDR3 is built from 16 residues. CDR1 and CDR2 from the germline V gene are PRHDT and FYEKMQ (reference sequence). V was cut by 5 bases and J by 1 base, with 17 bases left in between. CDR3 loop: CASSPQITGTNTEAFF. The CDR3 DNA follows: TGTGCCAGCAGCCCGCAAATTACAGGGACGAACACTGAAGCTTTCTTT.

This clonotype was recorded at least ten times. The V gene is TRBV25-1, the J gene TRBJ1-2; TRBD1 matches at 7 bases. Germline V lookup: CDR1 MGHDK, CDR2 SYGVNS. Trimming took 4 bases from V and 2 from J; bases not matched to a gene: 4. This CDR3 has 14 residues. The CDR3 nucleotides read TGTGCCAGCAGTGGGCCGGGACAGAACTATGGCTACACCTTC. Amino acid sequence: CASSGPGQNYGYTF.

This clonotype was picked up many times. The chain uses TRBV9 and TRBJ2-7, with TRBD1 matching over 9 bases. The CDR3 has 15 residues. Germline V gene lookup returns CDR1 SGDLS and CDR2 YYNGEE. V dropped 1 base and J dropped 5; count of bases not matched to a gene: 7. CDR3 sequence reads: CASSVTGQGMNEQYF. CDR3 sequence (DNA): TGTGCCAGCAGCGTAACGGGACAGGGCATGAACGAGCAGTACTTC.

The chain uses TRBV2 and TRBJ1-3, with D unresolved. CDR1 is SNHLY and CDR2 is FYNNEI in the germline V gene. Trimming pared 7 bases from V and 2 bases from J, leaving 15 bases between. CDR3 length: 15 amino acids. This CDR3 reads CASKGPADPGNTIYF. CDR3 DNA sequence: TGTGCCAGCAAAGGACCTGCCGACCCTGGAAACACCATATATTTT.

This clonotype was observed a few times. The chain employs TRBV20-1 and TRBJ2-3, with 11 bases fitting TRBD2. Losses at the gene ends were 1 base for V and 0 bases for J; bases not matched to a gene: 3. The CDR3 spans 16 residues. Per germline, CDR1 DFQATT and CDR2 SNEGSKA (reference sequence). CDR3 loop: CSARGASGRSTDTQYF. Written as DNA, the CDR3 is TGCAGTGCTAGAGGGGCTAGCGGGAGGAGCACAGATACGCAGTATTTT.

The chain combines TRBV6-1 with TRBJ1-3, with D tentatively TRBD1 (6 bases). CDR3 length: 17 residues. Trimming removed 6 bases from V and 0 bases from J, with 18 bases in between. The V gene's germline CDR1 is MNHNS and CDR2 SASEGT. CDR3 DNA: TGTGCCAGCAGCCCTCTCCAGGGGTCCCTCTCTGGAAACACCATATATTTT. Residues: CASSPLQGSLSGNTIYF.

The gene calls are TRBV2 and TRBJ2-2; 12 nucleotides match TRBD2. With 6 bases clipped from V and 6 bases from J, the junction kept 5 bases outside the gene matches. This CDR3 has 15 amino acids. Looked up from germline, CDR1 is SNHLY and CDR2 is FYNNEI. The CDR3: CASRLAGGLAGELFF. CDR3 DNA sequence: TGTGCCAGCAGACTAGCGGGAGGCCTGGCCGGGGAGCTGTTTTTT.

This clonotype appeared many times. The chain combines TRBV20-1 with TRBJ2-7, with no clear D. The CDR3 extends over 13 amino acids. Germline V CDR1 and CDR2: DFQATT, SNEGSKA (reference sequence). Trimming stripped 0 bases from V and 2 bases from J, with 8 bases between. As DNA, the CDR3 is TGCAGTGCTAGAGAACCCCGGGCCTACGAGCAGTACTTC. It yields the protein CSAREPRAYEQYF.